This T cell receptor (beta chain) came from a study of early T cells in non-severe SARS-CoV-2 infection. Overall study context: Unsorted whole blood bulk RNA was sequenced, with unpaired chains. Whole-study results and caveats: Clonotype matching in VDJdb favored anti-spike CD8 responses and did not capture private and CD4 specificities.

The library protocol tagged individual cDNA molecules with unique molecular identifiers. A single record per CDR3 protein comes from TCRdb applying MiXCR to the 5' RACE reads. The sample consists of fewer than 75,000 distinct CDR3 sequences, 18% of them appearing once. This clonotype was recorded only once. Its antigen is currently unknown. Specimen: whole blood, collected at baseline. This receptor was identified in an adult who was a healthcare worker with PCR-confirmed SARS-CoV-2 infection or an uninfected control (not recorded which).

The CDR3: CASSSPGFVSEQYF. In nucleotides, the CDR3 is TGCGCCAGCAGCTCCCCGGGCTTCGTCTCCGAGCAGTACTTC. The V and J genes are TRBV5-1 and TRBJ2-7; D gene unclear. The CDR3 covers 14 residues. V was trimmed by 3 bases and J by 6 bases, leaving 16 bases between them. In germline, CDR1 is SGHRS, CDR2 YFSETQ.